This T cell receptor beta chain derives from a study of shared clonotypes between healthy human individuals. Study-wide findings and caveats: An anticipated effect of sequencing depth on clonotype sharing among donors was recognized.

Assay: immunoSEQ multiplex PCR; the TCRdb copy retains only in-frame clones and omits some. The top ten clones hold 10% to 15% of a sample with roughly 490,000 clones, roughly 85% of them seen once. As to this clone: Its target is unknown.

The CDR3 extends over 14 amino acids. The trim removed 5 bases at V and 9 bases at J, leaving 8 bases unmatched. Looked up from germline, CDR1 is SGHTA and CDR2 is FQGTGA. This rearrangement joins TRBV7-3 to TRBJ2-2, with TRBD2 matching 8 bases. Sequenced material: PBMCs. The sequence came from a woman between 40 and 55 years old in good health. Some clones in this sample may be carry-over from other donors' samples. The DNA for the CDR3 is TGTGCCAGCAGCCCGGGGGGGGGCCCCCGGGAGCTGTTTTTT. Amino acids: CASSPGGGPRELFF.